This record concerns one T cell receptor (beta chain) sequence. Its antigen is still unknown. No quality values exist for individual bases; no much larger clone is one base distant. Receptor amplification or capture employed UMI-ligation and nested PCR. To cover both TRBC1 and TRBC2, the beta constant-region primer consisted of an equimolar mix of two oligonucleotides. The ligated cDNA went through four rounds of PCR with nested alpha and beta constant-region primers together with the SP2 primer. T4 RNA ligase 1 ligated a single-stranded oligonucleotide carrying the SP2 primer and a 12-nucleotide UMI to the cDNA 3' end. Incubation of the ligation reaction was carried out at 16 degrees C for about 20-25 hours. To avoid over-amplification, PCR2 was usually performed as a SYBR Green qPCR and halted once a predetermined threshold was reached. Every purification after the first one was done using Agencourt AMPure XP magnetic beads. Libraries were quantified by Qubit and checked on a TapeStation, with a main peak expected near 650 bp. Sequencing of the pooled libraries was done on an Illumina MiSeq using v2 2x251 paired-end kits, which typically yielded about 1-2 million reads per sample. Each sample was pooled at 3.5 to 5 nM, and about 5-8% PhiX was included to help cluster recognition. From the authors' description of their analysis: FASTQ reads processed by Demultiplexor were assigned V and J genes by Decombinator through tag matching that tolerated a single base-pair mismatch. Collapsinator used UMIs to correct both sequencing errors and frequency errors arising from PCR heterogeneity. TCRs were translated and CDR3s were extracted from the conserved cysteine to the FGXG phenylalanine by CDR3Translator, with non-productive sequences being flagged. Repertoires were subsampled to equal numbers of UMI-defined TCRs before Gini, Shannon entropy and inverse Simpson indices were calculated. Within the linear range, a power law was fitted by maximum likelihood to the distributions of clonotype abundance. Similar UMI counts, unique TCR numbers and clonal distributions were obtained with the pipeline and with MIGEC on one naive CD8 sample. In one analysis, naive TCRs also found in any memory subset of the same donor were removed from the naive repertoire. Repertoires were searched for 7,322 CMV-associated CDR3 sequences compiled from VDJdb and a published dataset. TCRdb cleaned the public reads at Q25 with fastp, built clones with MiXCR and kept in-frame beta chains. Duplicate CDR3 protein sequences are folded into a single record with the most common DNA and genes. The V and J calls come from TCRdb's annotation, not from the publication. This sample gives around 140,000 distinct CDR3 sequences in total; 15% to 25% of them show up just once. The leading ten clones occupy roughly 0.63% of the sample.

The entry originates in a study of naive and memory T cell subsets (dated by TCRdb to 2017 to 2019). With respect to the entire study: The study applied an open-source, UMI-based TCR alpha and beta sequencing pipeline to sorted naive and memory peripheral blood T cell subsets. The results of the functional CMV T cell responses matched the IgG serology results in every case. RNA was DNase-treated and reverse transcribed with TCR constant-region primers, mostly using SuperScript III.

Separate amplification of TCR alpha and beta chain libraries was performed from the second PCR step onward. Donor CMV status was determined by IFNgamma production from CD4+ T cells after overnight stimulation of fresh PBMCs with CMV viral lysate. Using Miltenyi beads, CD4 T cells were first positively selected, and CD8 T cells were then positively selected from the CD4-negative fraction. Cells were stained for CD3, CD4, CD8, CD45RA, CD27 and a live/dead dye and were sorted on a BD Aria II into four subsets based on CD45RA and CD27. A few healthy volunteers provided blood, and the blood of each volunteer was split into CD4 and CD8 T cells and then into four differentiation subsets. About 110 ml of peripheral blood was collected from each donor, and PBMC were isolated by Ficoll-Paque PLUS density-gradient centrifugation. Sorted cells were lysed in RLT buffer, after which RNA was extracted using a Qiagen RNeasy kit and stored at -80 degrees C.

The CDR3 covers 18 residues, taking in both the cysteine and the phenylalanine. The kept DNA is CDR3 alone, 54 bases in frame from the first base. V lost 4 bases and J lost 0 bases; the stretch between them is 18 bases long. The CDR1 and CDR2 encoded by the germline V gene (reference sequence) are MNHEY and SMNVEV. The study at large found these results: In both CD4 and CD8 cells, going from naive through CM, EM and EMRA, the Gini index went up while Shannon and inverse Simpson diversity went down. RNA-based TCR counts may be influenced by expression changes linked to T cell activation and differentiation. Each clonotype was defined as a single alpha or beta chain sequence rather than as a paired alpha/beta receptor. The repertoire findings for the naive and memory subsets could not be validated against a ground truth because none was available. After error correction, over 90% of naive TCR sequences appeared only once, giving much steeper abundance distributions than memory subsets. TCR abundance followed a power law with an exponent that was different for naive and memory subsets but consistent across the three individuals. Naive repertoires, especially CD8, contained a few larger clonotypes, possibly memory cells re-expressing CD45RA.

The V and J genes are TRBV27 and TRBJ2-2; TRBD1 is a possible D gene, resting on 6 matching bases. The clonotype was recovered from a human donor in good health. The specimen was naive CD8+ T cells from blood. The cell subset or site label of this sample denotes: naive T cells, CD45RA high CD27+. In nucleotide form, the sequence is TGTGCCAGCAGTTCCAATACCGGGACACCAGCGAACACCGGGGAGCTGTTTTTT. Its protein product is CASSSNTGTPANTGELFF.